These 10 T cell receptor beta chains were sequenced from one sample in a study of T cells in women clearing cervical HPV infection. Only in-frame clones appear in the TCRdb table, and some are missing; sequencing was by immunoSEQ multiplex PCR. This sample's clone table lists approximately 23,000 clones. Source material: blood buffy coat. These receptors came from a woman aged 18 to 75 with a cervical HPV16 infection that either progressed to CIN3+ or cleared (not recorded which).

Remarks on this clone: The CDR3 end lies 3 residues beyond the end of the read and is filled in from the germline J gene. This chain uses TRBV19 with TRBJ1-5; D might be TRBD1 (5 bases). Per germline, CDR1 LNHDA and CDR2 SQIVND (reference sequence). V shed 7 bases and J shed 5 bases, with 12 bases lying between them. This CDR3 comprises 13 residues. CDR3 bases read: TGTGCCAGTAAACCAACAGGACATCAGCCC. It yields the protein CASKPTGHQP. The CDR3 in its entirety is CASKPTGHQPQHF. Full variable domain (outside the CDR3, taken from reference TRBV19 and TRBJ1-5): DGGITQSPKYLFRKEGQNVTLSCEQNLNHDAMYWYRQDPGQGLRLIYYSQIVNDFQKGDIAEGYSVSREKKESFPLTVTSAQKNPTAFYLCASKPTGHQPQHFGDGTRLSIL.

Regarding this clone: The sequenced fragment ends 3 residues before the CDR3 boundary, so the rest is inferred from the germline J gene. The rearrangement links TRBV5-1 to TRBJ1-1; D is unclear. Trimming removed 4 bases at V and 2 bases at J, with 12 bases between. Germline CDR1 is SGHRS and CDR2 is YFSETQ. The CDR3 is 14 amino acids. CDR3 loop: CASSPLSFNTEAFF. The sequenced CDR3 bases are TGCGCCAGCAGCCCACTATCTTTCAACACTGAA.

Partial CDR3 DNA: TGCAGTGCGAGGACTAGCGGGGGAGTTAAACAAGAGACC. It specifies CSARTSGGVKQET. Given in full, the CDR3 is CSARTSGGVKQETQYF. This chain connects TRBV20-1 to TRBJ2-5; 13 nucleotides agree with TRBD2. Read coverage stops 3 residues before the CDR3 terminus; the germline J gene supplies the remainder. Trimming removed 6 bases from V and 2 bases from J; junction bases left unmatched: 9. The germline CDR1 and CDR2 sequences are DFQATT and SNEGSKA (reference sequence). The CDR3 spans 16 residues.

Comment on this clone: The observed sequence ends 3 residues before the CDR3 terminus, with the missing tail filled in from the germline J gene. The V and J genes are TRBV12-3 or TRBV12-4 and TRBJ2-3; D is perhaps TRBD2 (7 bases). The V end lost 8 bases, the J end lost 4 bases, and 19 bases lay between the germline ends. This CDR3 is 15 amino acids long. CDR3 DNA, as far as it was read: TGTGCCAGCCCTCGGGGGGCTACCTACGCAGATACG. It is translated as CASPRGATYADT. The whole CDR3 reads CASPRGATYADTQYF.

As concerns this clone: The observed sequence ends 3 residues before the CDR3 terminus, with the missing tail filled in from the germline J gene. This chain links TRBV2 with TRBJ1-2; tentatively, D is TRBD1 (5 bases). The CDR3 totals 14 residues. The germline V gene has CDR1 SNHLY and CDR2 FYNNEI. The sequenced part of the CDR3 DNA is TGTGCCAGCAAGGGACTACCTGCTTCCTACGAC. Amino acid sequence: CASKGLPASYD. The full-length CDR3 reads as CASKGLPASYDYTF. The entire variable domain, with the rest obtained from reference TRBV2 and TRBJ1-2, is as follows: EPEVTQTPSHQVTQMGQEVILRCVPISNHLYFYWYRQILGQKVEFLVSFYNNEISEKSEIFDDQFSVERPDGSNFTLKIRSTKLEDSAMYFCASKGLPASYDYTFGSGTRLTVV.

The CDR3 protein is CAISFNHRETYNSPLHF. Partial CDR3 DNA: TGTGCCATCAGCTTCAACCATAGAGAGACCTATAATTCACCC. V gene TRBV10-3 combines with J gene TRBJ1-6; D is uncertain. The CDR3 end lies 3 residues beyond the end of the read and is filled in from the germline J gene. Per germline, CDR1 ENHRY and CDR2 SYGVKD. Between the trimmed V and J ends, which lost 6 bases and 2 bases, there was a span of 17 bases. The CDR3 extends over 17 amino acids.

About this clone: The read ends 3 residues early relative to the CDR3; the germline J gene fills the gap. The rearrangement links TRBV19 to TRBJ2-3; possible D gene TRBD1, 6 bases. The germline V gene has CDR1 LNHDA and CDR2 SQIVND (reference sequence). This CDR3 contains 15 residues. The sequenced CDR3 bases are TGTGCCAGTAGTTTTACAGGGCGAGCTAATCAGCCG. Its protein product is CASSFTGRANQP. The whole CDR3 sequence reads CASSFTGRANQPQYF. The whole variable domain, remainder taken from reference TRBV19 and TRBJ2-3, is DGGITQSPKYLFRKEGQNVTLSCEQNLNHDAMYWYRQDPGQGLRLIYYSQIVNDFQKGDIAEGYSVSREKKESFPLTVTSAQKNPTAFYLCASSFTGRANQPQYFGPGTRLTVL.

On this clone itself: The CDR3 end lies 3 residues beyond the end of the read and is filled in from the germline J gene. The gene calls are TRBV12-3 or TRBV12-4 and TRBJ2-1; perhaps TRBD2 as D (6 bases). This CDR3 region has 14 residues. Trimming pared 1 base from V and 7 bases from J, leaving 11 bases between. Partial CDR3 DNA: TGTGCCAGCAGTTTAGGACTAGTTTCTAATGAG. It encodes CASSLGLVSNE. The full CDR3 protein reads CASSLGLVSNEQFF.

The sequenced CDR3 bases are TGTGCCAGCAGTCCCCGAGGTTACTCCTACGAG. Amino acid sequence: CASSPRGYSYE. The whole CDR3 protein reads CASSPRGYSYEQYF. The gene calls are TRBV28 and TRBJ2-7; D ambiguous. The read ends 3 residues shy of where the CDR3 ends; the end is completed using the germline J gene. Trimming shortened V by 5 bases and J by 0 bases, and 11 bases separated the two germline ends. Germline lookup yields CDR1 MDHEN and CDR2 SYDVKM. CDR3 length: 14 amino acids.

Concerning this clone itself: The CDR3 extends 3 residues past the end of the read, so its final part is completed from the germline J gene. The genes are TRBV5-1 and TRBJ1-1; 8 bases align to TRBD1. Germline CDR1 SGHRS, CDR2 YFSETQ. J was trimmed by 2 bases and V by 6 bases; bases with no gene match: 3. The CDR3 totals 13 residues. CDR3 sequence: CASKDRDNTEAFF. Incomplete CDR3 DNA: TGCGCCAGCAAGGACAGGGATAACACTGAA.